By frequency, the clone carrying this T cell receptor beta chain registers medium-sized. No antigen is known for it. This CDR3 has 17 amino acids. The V gene's germline CDR1 is ENHRY and CDR2 SYGVKD. These data belong to a study of CD8 T cells in cerebrospinal fluid in Alzheimer's disease. For each CDR3 protein, TCRdb gives one entry from its re-call of the 10x single-cell sequencing reads, without DNA. Its clone listing holds fewer than 2,000 distinct CDR3 sequences. Notes on the study in general: Alzheimer's patients were not enriched for EBV-specific clones, which were not the most expanded. Healthy subjects less often had a clone of at least 3% than Alzheimer's patients.

The chain combines TRBV10-3 with TRBJ1-6. This clonotype originated in a human donor in good health. Material for sequencing was cerebrospinal fluid. The CDR3 here is CAISEDRDWRDNSPLHF.